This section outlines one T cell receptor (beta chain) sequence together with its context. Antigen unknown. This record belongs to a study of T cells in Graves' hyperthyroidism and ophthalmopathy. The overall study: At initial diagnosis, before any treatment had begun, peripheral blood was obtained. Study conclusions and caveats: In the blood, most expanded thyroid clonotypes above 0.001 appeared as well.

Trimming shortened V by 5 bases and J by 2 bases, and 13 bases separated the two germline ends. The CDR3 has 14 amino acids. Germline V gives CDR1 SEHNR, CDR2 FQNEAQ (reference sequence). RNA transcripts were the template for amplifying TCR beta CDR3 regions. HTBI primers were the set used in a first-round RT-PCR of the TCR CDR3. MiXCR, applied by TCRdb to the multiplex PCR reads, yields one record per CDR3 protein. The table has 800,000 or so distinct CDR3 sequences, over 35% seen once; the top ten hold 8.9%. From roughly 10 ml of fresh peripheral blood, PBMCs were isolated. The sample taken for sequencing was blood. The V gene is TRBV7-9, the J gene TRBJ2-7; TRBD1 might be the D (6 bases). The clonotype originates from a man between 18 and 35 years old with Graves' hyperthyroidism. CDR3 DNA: TGTGCCAGCAGCCTCCGGGACAAAACCTACGAGCAGTACTTC. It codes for CASSLRDKTYEQYF.